Below, 6 T cell receptor beta chains from the same sample are listed, as sequenced in a study of shared clonotypes between healthy human individuals. Assay: immunoSEQ multiplex PCR; the TCRdb copy retains only in-frame clones and omits some. The sample lists about 1.4 million clones; 96% were seen once. Material for sequencing was naive CD4+ T cells sorted from blood. Subset here: CD45RA+ positively selected. The receptors come from a man aged 25-40 years in good health.

The chain has TRBV10-2 and TRBJ2-4; D unclear. Germline V gene sequence: CDR1 WSHSY, CDR2 SAAADI. This CDR3 contains 14 residues. V was shortened by 8 bases and J by 0 bases, with 11 bases between the two germline ends. In DNA form, the CDR3 reads TGCGCCAGCGGCCGCCGGTTAGCCAAAAACATTCAGTACTTC. This translates into CASGRRLAKNIQYF.

This clone was seen once. The chain is built from TRBV28 and TRBJ2-2, with 14 bases that match TRBD2. The CDR3 sequence is 21 residues long. V shed 4 bases and J 4 bases; nucleotides not matched to a gene: 17. Germline CDR1 is MDHEN and CDR2 is SYDVKM. CDR3: CASSSTGTSGSRPRGTGELFF. The CDR3 region has the DNA TGTGCCAGCAGTTCTACCGGGACTAGCGGGAGTAGGCCGAGGGGCACCGGGGAGCTGTTTTTT.

This clone has only one observation. The genes are TRBV5-8 and TRBJ1-5; D unresolved. Germline CDR1 reads SGHTS; CDR2 reads YDEGEE. This CDR3 contains 13 residues. The ends were cut back, 1 base at V and 5 bases at J, with 7 bases in the middle. CDR3 sequence: CASSLTAYQPQHF. CDR3 DNA sequence: TGTGCCAGCAGCTTGACAGCTTATCAGCCCCAGCATTTT.

The chain has TRBV18 and TRBJ1-4, with 8 bases identical to TRBD1. The CDR3 loop spans 16 amino acids. After removal of 3 bases from V and 4 bases from J, the junction contained 7 bases not matched to a gene. Germline lookup yields CDR1 KGHSH and CDR2 LQKENI. CDR3 residues: CASSPRTGKGNEKLFF. Here the CDR3 DNA reads TGTGCCAGCTCACCGAGGACAGGGAAGGGTAATGAAAAACTGTTTTTT.

The rearrangement links TRBV2 to TRBJ2-3; a weak D match, TRBD2 (5 bases). With 6 bases removed from V and 9 bases from J, the gap between germline ends came to 13 bases. Germline-derived CDR1 and CDR2 are SNHLY and FYNNEI. The CDR3 runs to 12 residues. The CDR3 region is CASRADFTTQYF. The CDR3 coding sequence is TGTGCCAGCAGGGCGGACTTTACGACGCAGTATTTT.

The chain is built from TRBV5-5 and TRBJ2-1; D gene uncertain. V was shortened by 4 bases and J by 3 bases, with 8 bases between the two germline ends. CDR1 and CDR2 (germline): SGHKS, YYEKEE (reference sequence). There are 13 residues in the CDR3. The CDR3 protein is CASSDKYYNEQFF. DNA of the CDR3: TGTGCCAGCAGCGACAAATACTACAATGAGCAGTTCTTC.